The present entry profiles one T cell receptor beta chain with its context. The data originate from a study of blood T cell repertoires in COVID-19. This CDR3 spans 15 amino acids. The V end was cut by 8 bases, the J end by 4 bases, with 20 bases between. CDR1 MNHEY and CDR2 SVGAGI come from the germline V gene. Profiled with immunoSEQ multiplex PCR; TCRdb holds only in-frame clones, not every one. The data contain roughly 320,000 clones, more than 85% of them singletons. The rearrangement links TRBV6-5 to TRBJ1-1, with D possibly matching TRBD1 (5 bases). The sequence was obtained from a woman in her thirties who had been exposed to COVID-19. The source material was PBMCs or T cells enriched from blood (not recorded which). CDR3 nucleotides: TGTGCCAGCTTCCCCCTCGACAGACTGGGCACTGAAGCTTTCTTT. The encoded protein is CASFPLDRLGTEAFF.